This section outlines one TCR beta chain sequence together with its context. No antigen is known for it. The sample is drawn from a study of T cells after yellow fever vaccination. Study as a whole: For low cell numbers, libraries were made with SMART-Seq v4 Ultra Low Input.

Trimming pared 6 bases from V and 4 bases from J, leaving 15 bases between. The CDR3 is made up of 13 amino acids. CDR1 and CDR2 from the germline V gene are DFQATT and SNEGSKA (reference sequence). The TCR cDNA carried a universal primer site and UMIs from 5'RACE template switching. TCRdb called the 5' RACE reads again in MiXCR, with one record for every CDR3 protein. The repertoire holds over 300,000 distinct CDR3 sequences, around 3.6% seen once, with roughly a quarter in the top ten. Study-wide findings and caveats: The CD4 compartment and the CD8 compartment contained a small share of clonotypes in common. Researchers report a weaker secondary response that nonetheless peaked faster, day 5 versus 15.

The clonotype comes from a man in his late teens or twenties who received the YFV17D yellow fever vaccine. The specimen was PBMCs, collected on the day of the yellow fever booster vaccination. The V gene is TRBV20-1, the J gene TRBJ1-2, with a tentative D call TRBD1 (6 bases). The CDR3 DNA follows: TGCAGTGCCCATTACAGGGTCGGCTATGGCTACACCTTC. Translation gives CSAHYRVGYGYTF.